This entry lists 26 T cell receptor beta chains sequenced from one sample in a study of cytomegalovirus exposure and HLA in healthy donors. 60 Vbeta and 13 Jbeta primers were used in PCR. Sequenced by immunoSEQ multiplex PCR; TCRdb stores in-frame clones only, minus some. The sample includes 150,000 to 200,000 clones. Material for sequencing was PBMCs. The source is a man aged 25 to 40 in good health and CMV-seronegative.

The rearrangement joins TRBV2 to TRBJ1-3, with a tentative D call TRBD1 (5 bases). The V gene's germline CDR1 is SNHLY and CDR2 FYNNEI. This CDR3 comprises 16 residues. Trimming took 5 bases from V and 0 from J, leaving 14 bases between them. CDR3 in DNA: TGTGCCAGCAGTTCTTTTACAGGATCCTCTGGAAACACCATATATTTT. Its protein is CASSSFTGSSGNTIYF.

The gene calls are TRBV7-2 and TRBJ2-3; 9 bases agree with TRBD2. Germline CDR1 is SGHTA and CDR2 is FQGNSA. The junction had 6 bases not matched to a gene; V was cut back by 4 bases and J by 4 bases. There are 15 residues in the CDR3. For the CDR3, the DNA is TGTGCCAGCAGCTCACAGCGGGGGGTTTCAGATACGCAGTATTTT. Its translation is CASSSQRGVSDTQYF.

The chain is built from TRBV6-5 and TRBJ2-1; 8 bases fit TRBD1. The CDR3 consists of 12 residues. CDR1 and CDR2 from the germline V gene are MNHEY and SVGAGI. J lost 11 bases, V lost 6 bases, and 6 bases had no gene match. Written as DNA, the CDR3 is TGTGCCAGCAGGGACGGACAGGGAAAGCAGTTCTTC. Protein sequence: CASRDGQGKQFF.

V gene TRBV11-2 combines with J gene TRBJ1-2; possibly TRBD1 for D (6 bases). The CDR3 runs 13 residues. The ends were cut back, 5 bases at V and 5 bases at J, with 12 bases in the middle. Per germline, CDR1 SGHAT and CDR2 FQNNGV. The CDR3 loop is CASSLDSWYGYTF. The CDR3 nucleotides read TGTGCCAGCAGCCTGGACAGTTGGTATGGCTACACCTTC.

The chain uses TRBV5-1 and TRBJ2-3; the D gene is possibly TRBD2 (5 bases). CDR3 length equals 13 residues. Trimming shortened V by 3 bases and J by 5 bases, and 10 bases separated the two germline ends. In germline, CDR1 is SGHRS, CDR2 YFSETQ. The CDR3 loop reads CASSSGNEDTQYF. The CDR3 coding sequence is TGCGCCAGCAGCTCCGGGAACGAAGATACGCAGTATTTT.

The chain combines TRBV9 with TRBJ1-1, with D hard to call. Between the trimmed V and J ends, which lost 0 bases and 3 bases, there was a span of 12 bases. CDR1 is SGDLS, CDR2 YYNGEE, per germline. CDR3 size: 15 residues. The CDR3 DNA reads TGTGCCAGCAGCGTAGCAGGAGGGAAGGACACTGAAGCTTTCTTT. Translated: CASSVAGGKDTEAFF.

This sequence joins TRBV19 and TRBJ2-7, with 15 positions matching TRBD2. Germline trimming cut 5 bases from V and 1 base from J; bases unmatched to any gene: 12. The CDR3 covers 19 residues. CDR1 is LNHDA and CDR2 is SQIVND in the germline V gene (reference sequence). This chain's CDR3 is CASSPLGTSGRSTSYEQYF. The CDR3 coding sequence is TGTGCCAGTAGTCCCCTAGGGACTAGCGGGAGGTCAACTTCCTACGAGCAGTACTTC.

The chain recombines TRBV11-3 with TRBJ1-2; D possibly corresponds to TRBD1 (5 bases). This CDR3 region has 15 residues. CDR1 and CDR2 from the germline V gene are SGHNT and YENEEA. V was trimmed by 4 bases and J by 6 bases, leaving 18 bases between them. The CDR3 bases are TGTGCCAGCAGCTCCGCGGGGGGTTCTTACGATGGCTACACCTTC. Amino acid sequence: CASSSAGGSYDGYTF.

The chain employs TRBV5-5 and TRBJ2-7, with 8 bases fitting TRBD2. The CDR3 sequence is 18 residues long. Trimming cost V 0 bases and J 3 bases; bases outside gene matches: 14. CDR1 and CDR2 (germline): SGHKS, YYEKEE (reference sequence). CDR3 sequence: CASSLAGAGGSVFYEQYF. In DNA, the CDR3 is TGTGCCAGCAGCTTGGCCGGGGCGGGGGGATCGGTTTTCTACGAGCAGTACTTC.

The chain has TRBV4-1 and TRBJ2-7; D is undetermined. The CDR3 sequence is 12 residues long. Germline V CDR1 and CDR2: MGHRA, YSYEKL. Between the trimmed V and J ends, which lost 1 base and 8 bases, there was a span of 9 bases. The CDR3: CASSQVRDKQYF. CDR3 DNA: TGCGCCAGCAGCCAAGTGCGCGATAAGCAGTACTTC.

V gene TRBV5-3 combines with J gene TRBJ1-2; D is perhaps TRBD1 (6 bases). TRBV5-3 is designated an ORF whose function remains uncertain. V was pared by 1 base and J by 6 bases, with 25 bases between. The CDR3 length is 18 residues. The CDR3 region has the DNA TGTGCCAGAAGCTTGTCAACGTTGAGGACAGAAACGTCTAATGGCTACACCTTC. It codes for CARSLSTLRTETSNGYTF.

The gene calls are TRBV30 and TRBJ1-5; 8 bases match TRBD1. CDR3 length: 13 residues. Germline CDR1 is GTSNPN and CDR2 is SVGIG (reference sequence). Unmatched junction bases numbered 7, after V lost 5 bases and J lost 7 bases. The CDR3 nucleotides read TGTGCCTGGGGAACAGGGGGGAGGCAGCCCCAGCATTTT. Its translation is CAWGTGGRQPQHF. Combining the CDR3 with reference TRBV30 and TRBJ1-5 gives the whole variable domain SQTIHQWPATLVQPVGSPLSLECTVEGTSNPNLYWYRQAAGRGLQLLFYSVGIGQISSEVPQNLSASRPQDRQFILSSKKLLLSDSGFYLCAWGTGGRQPQHFGDGTRLSIL.

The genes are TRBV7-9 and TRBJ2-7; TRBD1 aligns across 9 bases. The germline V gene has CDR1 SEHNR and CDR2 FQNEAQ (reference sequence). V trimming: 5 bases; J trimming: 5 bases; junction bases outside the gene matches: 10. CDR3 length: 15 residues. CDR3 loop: CASSPPGQGVHEQYF. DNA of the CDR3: TGTGCCAGCAGCCCACCGGGACAGGGTGTCCACGAGCAGTACTTC.

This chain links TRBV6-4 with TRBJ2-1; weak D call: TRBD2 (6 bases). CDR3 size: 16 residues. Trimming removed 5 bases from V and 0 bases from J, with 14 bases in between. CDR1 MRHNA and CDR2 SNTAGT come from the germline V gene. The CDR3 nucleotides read TGTGCCAGCAGTCCCGCGGGGTTTTCCTCCTACAATGAGCAGTTCTTC. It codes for CASSPAGFSSYNEQFF.

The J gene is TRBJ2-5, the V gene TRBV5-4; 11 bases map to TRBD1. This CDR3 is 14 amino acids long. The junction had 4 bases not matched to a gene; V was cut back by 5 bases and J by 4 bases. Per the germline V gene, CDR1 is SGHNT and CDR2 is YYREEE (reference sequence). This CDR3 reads CASRSDRGRETQYF. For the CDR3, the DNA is TGTGCCAGCAGATCGGACAGGGGGCGAGAGACCCAGTACTTC.

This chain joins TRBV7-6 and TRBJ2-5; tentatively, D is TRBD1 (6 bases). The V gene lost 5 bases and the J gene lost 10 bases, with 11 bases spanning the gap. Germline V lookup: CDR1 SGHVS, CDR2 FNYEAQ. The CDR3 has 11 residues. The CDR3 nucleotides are TGTGCCAGCAGCCTGGGGGCGTACCAGTACTTC. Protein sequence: CASSLGAYQYF. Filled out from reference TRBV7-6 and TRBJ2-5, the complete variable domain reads GAGVSQSPRYKVTKRGQDVALRCDPISGHVSLYWYRQALGQGPEFLTYFNYEAQQDKSGLPNDRFSAERPEGSISTLTIQRTEQRDSAMYRCASSLGAYQYFGPGTRLLVL.

This CDR3 reads CASKVGQAYSGNTIYF. CDR3 bases: TGTGCCAGTAAGGTGGGACAGGCTTACTCTGGAAACACCATATATTTT. V gene TRBV19 combines with J gene TRBJ1-3, with 8 bases lining up with TRBD1. Trimming removed 7 bases from V and 0 bases from J; junction bases left unmatched: 8. The CDR3 loop spans 16 amino acids. Germline V gene data show CDR1 as LNHDA and CDR2 as SQIVND (reference sequence).

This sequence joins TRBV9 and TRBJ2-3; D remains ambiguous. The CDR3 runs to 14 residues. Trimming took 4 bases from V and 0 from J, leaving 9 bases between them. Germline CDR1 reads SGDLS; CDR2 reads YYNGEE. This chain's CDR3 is CASSIIPSTDTQYF. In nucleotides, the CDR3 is TGTGCCAGCAGCATAATTCCTAGCACAGATACGCAGTATTTT.

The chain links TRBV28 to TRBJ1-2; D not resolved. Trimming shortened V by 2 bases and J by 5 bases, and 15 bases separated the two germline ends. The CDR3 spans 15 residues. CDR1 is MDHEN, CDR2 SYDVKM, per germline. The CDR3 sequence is CASSLDILGRYGYTF. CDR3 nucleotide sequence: TGTGCCAGCAGTTTAGACATCCTTGGAAGGTATGGCTACACCTTC.

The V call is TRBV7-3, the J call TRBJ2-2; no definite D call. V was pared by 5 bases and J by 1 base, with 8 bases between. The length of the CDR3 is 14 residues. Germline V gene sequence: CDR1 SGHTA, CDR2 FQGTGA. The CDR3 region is CASSPTGNTGELFF. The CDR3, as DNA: TGTGCCAGCAGCCCCACGGGGAACACCGGGGAGCTGTTTTTT. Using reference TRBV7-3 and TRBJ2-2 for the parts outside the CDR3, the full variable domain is GAGVSQTPSNKVTEKGKYVELRCDPISGHTALYWYRQSLGQGPEFLIYFQGTGAADDSGLPNDRFFAVRPEGSVSTLKIQRTERGDSAVYLCASSPTGNTGELFFGEGSRLTVL.

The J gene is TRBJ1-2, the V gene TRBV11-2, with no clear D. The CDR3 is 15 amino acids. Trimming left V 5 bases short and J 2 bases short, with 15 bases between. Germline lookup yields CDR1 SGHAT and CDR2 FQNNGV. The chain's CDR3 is CASSRSGSWNYGYTF. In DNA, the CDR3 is TGTGCCAGCAGCCGGAGCGGATCTTGGAACTATGGCTACACCTTC.

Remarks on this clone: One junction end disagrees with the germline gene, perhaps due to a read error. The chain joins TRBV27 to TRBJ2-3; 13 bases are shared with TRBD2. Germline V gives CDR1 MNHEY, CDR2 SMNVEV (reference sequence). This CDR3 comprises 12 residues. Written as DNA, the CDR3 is TGTGCCAGCAGTTCATCGGGGACTAGCGGGAATTTT. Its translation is CASSSSGTSGNF.

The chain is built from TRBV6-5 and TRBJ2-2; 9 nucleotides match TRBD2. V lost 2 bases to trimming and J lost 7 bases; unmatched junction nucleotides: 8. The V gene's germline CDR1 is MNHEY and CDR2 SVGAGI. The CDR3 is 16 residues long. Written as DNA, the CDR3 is TGTGCCAGCAGTTACACGGCGGGGGGGCCATACGGGGAGCTGTTTTTT. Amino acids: CASSYTAGGPYGELFF.

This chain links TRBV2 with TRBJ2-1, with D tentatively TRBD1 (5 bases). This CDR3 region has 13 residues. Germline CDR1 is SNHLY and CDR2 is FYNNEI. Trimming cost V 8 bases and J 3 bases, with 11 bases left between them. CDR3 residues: CASLSDNYNEQFF. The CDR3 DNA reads TGTGCCAGCCTCTCGGACAACTACAATGAGCAGTTCTTC. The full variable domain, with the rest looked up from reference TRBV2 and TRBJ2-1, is EPEVTQTPSHQVTQMGQEVILRCVPISNHLYFYWYRQILGQKVEFLVSFYNNEISEKSEIFDDQFSVERPDGSNFTLKIRSTKLEDSAMYFCASLSDNYNEQFFGPGTRLTVL.

The CDR3 DNA follows: TGTGCCAGCAGAAGGACTAGCGGGAGAGATGAGCAGTTCTTC. Protein: CASRRTSGRDEQFF. The chain employs TRBV27 and TRBJ2-1; TRBD2 matches at 13 bases. The V gene's germline CDR1 is MNHEY and CDR2 SMNVEV (reference sequence). CDR3 length: 14 amino acids. Unmatched junction bases numbered 4, after V lost 6 bases and J lost 8 bases.

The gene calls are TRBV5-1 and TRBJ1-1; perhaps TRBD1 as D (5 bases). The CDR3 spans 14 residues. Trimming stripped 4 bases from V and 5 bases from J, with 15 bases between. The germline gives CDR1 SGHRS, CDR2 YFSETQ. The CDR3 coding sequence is TGCGCCAGCAGCCTCAGGGATGGAGAGACTGAAGCTTTCTTT. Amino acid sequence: CASSLRDGETEAFF. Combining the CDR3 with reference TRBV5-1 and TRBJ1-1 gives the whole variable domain KAGVTQTPRYLIKTRGQQVTLSCSPISGHRSVSWYQQTPGQGLQFLFEYFSETQRNKGNFPGRFSGRQFSNSRSEMNVSTLELGDSALYLCASSLRDGETEAFFGQGTRLTVV.